This TCR beta chain derives from a study of Tregs in tolerant kidney transplant recipients (dated by TCRdb to between 2018 and 2021). For context, the study as a whole: The transplants used related donors along with nonmyeloablative bone marrow transplantation, and in the human trials mixed chimerism was transient. The study applied TCRbeta sequencing to find donor-specific regulatory T cells before combined kidney and bone marrow transplantation and then followed those same cells after transplant. The paper's findings and limits, for the study overall: Biological reproducibility was not examined directly, but technical replication error appeared to be minimal. PCR primers changed over time for some patients, so nucleotide-level comparison across those patients' samples was not possible. The most biologically relevant and donor-specific TCRbeta repertoire appeared to be identified by expanding Tregs with activated donor B cells. Because the study included only a small number of patients, the results must be confirmed in larger populations and under other immunosuppression protocols. Donor-specific Treg expansion was found to exceed global Treg expansion in tolerant patients, suggesting antigen-driven rather than nonspecific expansion.

In the case of this clone: Its antigen specificity is not known. There are no base qualities to consult, and no much larger clone falls within one base.

For TCRbeta CDR3 sequencing, genomic DNA from the sorted cells was extracted using the QIAGEN DNeasy Blood and Tissue Kit. High-throughput TCRbeta CDR3 sequencing, which included PCR amplification with bias correction and internal controls, was done commercially through immunoSEQ. As for the authors' bioinformatics: Unique productive TCRbeta sequences were defined by CDR3 nucleotide sequence when primers matched and otherwise by CDR3 amino acid sequence together with Vbeta and Jbeta genes. To correct for sorting error, sequences found in more than one sorted population at a frequency ratio of 2:1 or less were discarded, and the remaining shared sequences were assigned to the population with the higher frequency. A sequence was defined as donor-reactive if the sequence was expanded at least 5-fold in CFSE-low cells compared with unstimulated cells and had a frequency of at least 0.01% in CFSE-low cells. Repertoire divergence was quantified by Jensen-Shannon divergence calculated from the top 100 TCRbeta sequences ranked by frequency. When a sample had multiple sequencing runs, each run was corrected for sorting error separately and the runs were then pooled. In TCRdb, the immuneACCESS table is reduced to in-frame sequences with V and J assigned. These tables do not hold every clone; where another copy was compared, an unresolved V gene accounts for under half, and the others remain unexplained. The DNA was the basis for D and trimming; V, J and clone size are from that table. Counted in this sample were 110,000 or so clones; around 89% of them appeared once. Jointly, the top ten make up about 0.35% of the sample.

After removal of 4 bases from V and 0 bases from J, the junction retains 4 bases not matched to a gene. For CDR1 and CDR2, the germline V gene lists SGHDT and YYEEEE. Taken from cysteine to phenylalanine, the CDR3 has 16 residues. Solely the CDR3 DNA is kept, with 48 bases framed from the first base. Read against the paper, the sample's time point label means: blood sample drawn before combined kidney and bone marrow transplant. Unstimulated Tregs (CD4+CD25+CD127-), CD4+ non-Tregs (CD4+CD25-), CD4 and CD8 cells were FACS-sorted from thawed PBMCs. The patients were a few recipients of combined kidney and bone marrow transplants from the ITN036ST trial, and samples were available only from these trial subjects. Healthy control blood was separated into PBMCs by Ficoll density gradient and cryopreserved, and patient PBMCs were collected both before and after transplant.

The receptor was isolated from a human donor who received a combined kidney and bone marrow transplant. The rearranged segments are TRBV5-6 and TRBJ2-4; 10 central nucleotides agree with TRBD1. This material consisted of CD4+ T cells from blood, taken before the transplant. The nucleotides read TGTGCCAGCAGCCTGGGGACAGGGGTAGCCAAAAACATTCAGTACTTC. Its translation reads: CASSLGTGVAKNIQYF.